This is a list of T cell receptor beta chains from one sample in a study of OX40 agonist ivuxolimab in advanced cancers. Clones were read by immunoSEQ multiplex PCR, and TCRdb kept only the in-frame ones, dropping some. The top ten clones hold 0.38% of a sample with tens of thousands of clones, around 89% of them seen once. Source: CD4+ or CD8+ T cells sorted from blood, taken in a trial of the OX40 agonist ivuxolimab. The receptors were sampled from an adult with an advanced solid tumor such as melanoma, head and neck, liver or kidney cancer. CDR3s include the opening cysteine and the closing phenylalanine or tryptophan. D genes are given only for firm matches. Size values are once, few and many counts, or a class for expanded clones, and some rows have none.

V gene	J gene	clone size	D gene	CDR3 DNA	CDR3 protein
TRBV4-1	TRBJ1-5	.	TRBD1	TGCGCCAGCAGCCAAAGGGGGTCAGGGGGGAACCAGCCCCAGCATTTT	CASSQRGSGGNQPQHF
TRBV30	TRBJ2-2	.	.	TGTGCCTGGAGTGTACAGGGCGCCGGGGAGCTGTTTTTT	CAWSVQGAGELFF
TRBV6-5	TRBJ2-2	.	.	TGTGCCAGCACCCGAACCGGGGAGCTGTTTTTT	CASTRTGELFF
TRBV13	TRBJ2-3	.	.	TGTGCCAGCAGCCTGGCCAGGTCAGATACGCAGTATTTT	CASSLARSDTQYF
TRBV10-2	TRBJ1-4	.	.	TGCGCCAGCACAGAACGGACATCAAATGAAAAACTGTTTTTT	CASTERTSNEKLFF
TRBV18	TRBJ2-3	once	TRBD2	TGTGCCAGCTCACCACTGGCTAGCGGAAGCACAGATACGCAGTATTTT	CASSPLASGSTDTQYF
TRBV18	TRBJ2-6	.	.	TGTGCCAGCTCCCTGGGGCTTGCTGGGGCCAACGTCCTGACTTTC	CASSLGLAGANVLTF
TRBV11-2	TRBJ2-2	.	.	TGTGCCAGCAGCTTAGTTTCGGCAGGGAAGGCCGGGGAGCTGTTTTTT	CASSLVSAGKAGELFF
TRBV6-5	TRBJ1-1	once	.	TGTGCCAGCAGTTACTCGGTTCTTCCGAAGAACACTGAAGCTTTCTTT	CASSYSVLPKNTEAFF
TRBV7-9	TRBJ2-7	once	TRBD2	TGTGCCAGCAGCTTAGTGTGGCCTAGCGGGAGTACTGGGTACGAGCAGTACTTC	CASSLVWPSGSTGYEQYF
TRBV14	TRBJ2-1	.	.	TGTGCCAGCAGCCAAGACAAGAGGGCCACGACATATATCTCCTACAATGAGCAGTTCTTC	CASSQDKRATTYISYNEQFF
TRBV9	TRBJ2-1	.	.	TGTGCCAGCAGCAAAGAACAGGGAGAGCAGTTCTTC	CASSKEQGEQFF
TRBV18	TRBJ1-2	.	TRBD1	TGTGCCAGCTCACCAGTCGGGACAGGGGTCTATGGCTACACCTTC	CASSPVGTGVYGYTF
TRBV5-6	TRBJ1-5	.	TRBD1	TGTGCCAGCAGCTTGTTGGGACAGGTCAATCAGCCCCAGCATTTT	CASSLLGQVNQPQHF
TRBV2	TRBJ2-7	.	TRBD1	TGTGCCAGCAGCTTAGACAGGGGGATATCCTACGAGCAGTACTTC	CASSLDRGISYEQYF
TRBV10-2	TRBJ2-7	.	.	TGCGCCAGCAGTGTTAGCTCCTACGAGCAGTACTTC	CASSVSSYEQYF
TRBV5-1	TRBJ2-1	once	.	TGCGCCAGCAGCTTGAACTTCCTCCTAAAGAGCTCCTACAATGAGCAGTTCTTC	CASSLNFLLKSSYNEQFF
TRBV6-1	TRBJ2-7	.	.	TGTGCCTTGCGGGCAGGGGGGGGCCACGAGCAGTACTTC	CALRAGGGHEQYF
TRBV27	TRBJ1-2	.	.	TGTGCCAGCAGTTTATCGATAATCCTTGGGGAAAACTATGGCTACACCTTC	CASSLSIILGENYGYTF
TRBV30	TRBJ2-1	.	.	TGTGCCTGGAGTCCTGAGTTTAATGAGCAGTTCTTC	CAWSPEFNEQFF
TRBV18	TRBJ2-7	.	TRBD1	TGTGCCAGCTCACCACCCAAGGACAGGGCTCGCTTTTACGAGCAGTACTTC	CASSPPKDRARFYEQYF
TRBV6-5	TRBJ2-3	.	.	TGTGCCAGCAGTTACCCCCTAAGCACAGATACGCAGTATTTT	CASSYPLSTDTQYF
TRBV9	TRBJ2-5	.	.	TGTGCCAGCAGCTTACCGTTAGGGGGGGTAGAGACCCAGTACTTC	CASSLPLGGVETQYF
TRBV10-3	TRBJ2-3	once	TRBD2	TGTGCCATGAGCGGGGAAGGCACAGATACGCAGTATTTT	CAMSGEGTDTQYF
TRBV7-2	TRBJ1-2	.	.	TGTGCCAGCAGCTTGGGACATCCTTGGGGCTACACCTTC	CASSLGHPWGYTF
TRBV21-1	TRBJ1-3	.	.	TGTGCCAGCAGCCCTCGGGAGCTTACGGGTGGAAACACCATATATTTT	CASSPRELTGGNTIYF
TRBV5-1	TRBJ1-2	.	.	TGCGCCAGCAGCACTCCGGGACGCCGCTATGGCTACACCTTC	CASSTPGRRYGYTF
TRBV9	TRBJ2-1	once	TRBD2	TGTGCCAGCAGCCCCGGGACTAGCGCAGACAATGAGCAGTTCTTC	CASSPGTSADNEQFF
TRBV5-6	TRBJ2-1	.	TRBD2	TGTGCCAGCAGCTTGATTAGCGGGACCTACAATGAGCAGTTCTTC	CASSLISGTYNEQFF
TRBV9	TRBJ2-5	.	.	TGTGCCAGCAGCGTAACCCTCCTAGCGCAACAAGAGACCCAGTACTTC	CASSVTLLAQQETQYF
TRBV6-1	TRBJ2-2	.	.	TGTGCCAGCAGGAAGACAGGAGCGAACACCGGGGAGCTGTTTTTT	CASRKTGANTGELFF
TRBV11-2	TRBJ2-5	.	.	TGTGCCAGCAGAACAACCTCTCGAGGGGCCCAGTACTTC	CASRTTSRGAQYF
TRBV5-6	TRBJ2-1	.	TRBD1	TGTGCCAGCAGCTATTTCGGGACAGCCGGCGGTGAGCAGTTCTTC	CASSYFGTAGGEQFF
TRBV5-1	TRBJ1-1	.	TRBD1	TGCGCCAGCAGCTCACAGGGGGCCCTCCCACTAATGAACACTGAAGCTTTCTTT	CASSSQGALPLMNTEAFF
TRBV5-1	TRBJ2-3	.	TRBD2	TGCGCCAGCAGCGGCGGACTAGGCACAGATACGCAGTATTTT	CASSGGLGTDTQYF
TRBV7-2	TRBJ1-5	once	.	TGTGCCAGCAGCCCAGGACAGTTCAATCAGCCCCAGCATTTT	CASSPGQFNQPQHF
TRBV27	TRBJ2-7	.	.	TGTGCCAGCAGGACAGACAGATTGACCTACGAGCAGTACTTC	CASRTDRLTYEQYF
TRBV19	TRBJ1-4	.	.	TGTGCCAGTAGTGTCGACAGAAAAAATGAAAAACTGTTTTTT	CASSVDRKNEKLFF
TRBV15	TRBJ1-5	.	.	TGTGCCACGGGAAGGTTGTTGGGAGGGAATCAGCCCCAGCATTTT	CATGRLLGGNQPQHF
TRBV25-1	TRBJ1-4	.	TRBD1	TGTGCCAGCTCCAGGGGGCCTTTTGAAAAACTGTTTTTT	CASSRGPFEKLFF
TRBV6-5	TRBJ2-7	.	.	TGTGCCAGCAGTACCCTCGGGAGCTCCTACGAGCAGTACTTC	CASSTLGSSYEQYF
TRBV5-5	TRBJ1-2	.	TRBD1	TGTGCCAGCAGCCCCGAGACAGGGCGGCATGGCTACACCTTC	CASSPETGRHGYTF
TRBV10-1	TRBJ2-3	.	TRBD2	TGCGCCAGCAGTGAGTCGTGGGTAGCGGGAGCAACAGATACGCAGTATTTT	CASSESWVAGATDTQYF
TRBV11-2	TRBJ2-7	.	TRBD1	TGTGCCAGCAGCTCTGGGACAGGGAGGACCTACGAGCAGTACTTC	CASSSGTGRTYEQYF
TRBV6-5	TRBJ1-5	.	.	TGTGCCAGCGCCTCGGGGGGGTCGGGCAATCAGCCCCAGCATTTT	CASASGGSGNQPQHF
TRBV5-1	TRBJ2-5	.	.	TGCGCCAGCAGCTTGGGTGCGTCCCAAGAGACCCAGTACTTC	CASSLGASQETQYF
TRBV5-5	TRBJ2-6	.	.	TGTGCCAGCAGCTTAGGCGACTCTGGGGCCAACGTCCTGACTTTC	CASSLGDSGANVLTF
TRBV6-1	TRBJ2-1	.	.	TGTGCCAGCAGTCCCGACTTCAATGAGCAGTTCTTC	CASSPDFNEQFF
TRBV18	TRBJ2-1	.	TRBD1	TGTGCCAGCTCCCAGCAGGACAGGGGATGGTATGAGCAGTTCTTC	CASSQQDRGWYEQFF
TRBV9	TRBJ2-2	.	TRBD2	TGTGCCAGCAGCGTACTAGCGGGAGTGAACACCGGGGAGCTGTTTTTT	CASSVLAGVNTGELFF
TRBV7-2	TRBJ2-5	few	.	TGTGCCAGCAGCCCTTATCTCGTAGGGATGGGGAAAGAGACCCAGTACTTC	CASSPYLVGMGKETQYF
TRBV5-5	TRBJ2-3	once	TRBD2	TGTGCCAGCAGCTTGGGAATAGCGGGAGGCCGATCAGGGTCAGATACGCAGTATTTT	CASSLGIAGGRSGSDTQYF
TRBV5-8	TRBJ2-1	.	TRBD2	TGTGCCAGCATGAGGCGTGTAGCGGGAGGAGCCTACAATGAGCAGTTCTTC	CASMRRVAGGAYNEQFF
TRBV10-3	TRBJ1-1	.	.	TGTGCCATCACGAAGGGTGCGAACACTGAAGCTTTCTTT	CAITKGANTEAFF
TRBV30	TRBJ2-5	.	.	TGTGCCTGGACTATATCATCGGGGCTGGAGACCCAGTACTTC	CAWTISSGLETQYF
TRBV19	TRBJ2-7	.	TRBD2	TGTGCCAGTAGTACCCGACTAGCTTCGGACGAGCAGTACTTC	CASSTRLASDEQYF
TRBV7-7	TRBJ2-5	.	.	TGTGCCAGCAGCTTAGGGGATGGTCAAGAGACCCAGTACTTC	CASSLGDGQETQYF
TRBV5-1	TRBJ2-5	.	TRBD2	TGCGCCAGCAGCGTCGGGACTAGCGGAACGTCCCAAGAGACCCAGTACTTC	CASSVGTSGTSQETQYF
TRBV5-1	TRBJ2-6	.	TRBD1	TGCGCCAGCAGCGTTCAGGGGGCTAACTCTGGGGCCAACGTCCTGACTTTC	CASSVQGANSGANVLTF